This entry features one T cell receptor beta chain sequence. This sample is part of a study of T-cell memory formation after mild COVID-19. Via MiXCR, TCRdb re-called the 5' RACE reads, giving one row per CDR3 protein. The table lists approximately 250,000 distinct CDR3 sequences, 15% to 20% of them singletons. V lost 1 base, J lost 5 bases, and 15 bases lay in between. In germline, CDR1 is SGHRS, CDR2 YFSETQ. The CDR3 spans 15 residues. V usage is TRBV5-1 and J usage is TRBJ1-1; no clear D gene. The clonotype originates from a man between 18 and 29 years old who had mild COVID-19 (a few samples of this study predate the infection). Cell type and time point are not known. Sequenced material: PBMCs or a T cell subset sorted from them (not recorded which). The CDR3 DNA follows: TGCGCCAGCAGCTTGCGCACAGAGCTGAGTACTGAAGCTTTCTTT. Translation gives CASSLRTELSTEAFF.